A single T cell receptor beta chain is shown here with its context. The antigen remains undetermined. The sample belongs to a study of T cell repertoires and Cas9 in healthy adults. Study summary: SpCas9-reactive CD4 and CD8 T cells were characterized for potency, cytotoxicity and lineage.

This CDR3 region has 15 residues. Looked up from germline, CDR1 is KGHSH and CDR2 is LQKENI. V lost 5 bases, J lost 3 bases, and 7 bases stayed unmatched. The repertoire was sequenced with immunoSEQ multiplex PCR; TCRdb's copy has only in-frame clones and lacks some. The table has 20,000 to 25,000 clones, more than 90% seen once. Study results and caveats: SpCas9-reactive effector T cells were reportedly restrained in vitro by SpCas9-reactive regulatory T cells.

The source of this sequence is a human donor in good health. The V call is TRBV18, the J call TRBJ1-2; 9 bases line up with TRBD1. The sample comprised CD4+ effector T cells (CD127+, CD25-, CD137-, CD154-) from PBMCs; culture status not recorded. The chain's CDR3 is CASSSRTGEHYGYTF. DNA for the CDR3: TGTGCCAGCTCATCGCGGACAGGGGAACACTATGGCTACACCTTC.